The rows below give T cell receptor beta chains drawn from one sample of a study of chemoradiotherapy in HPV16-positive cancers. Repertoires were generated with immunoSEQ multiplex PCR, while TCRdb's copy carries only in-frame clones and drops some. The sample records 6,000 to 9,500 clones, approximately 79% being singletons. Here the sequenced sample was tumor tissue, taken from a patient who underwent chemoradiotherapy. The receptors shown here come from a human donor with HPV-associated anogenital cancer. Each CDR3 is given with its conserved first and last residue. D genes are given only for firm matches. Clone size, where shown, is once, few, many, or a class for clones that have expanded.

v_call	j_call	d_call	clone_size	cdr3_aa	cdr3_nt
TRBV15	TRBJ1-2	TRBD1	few	CATSTRQGSNYGYTF	TGTGCCACCAGCACGCGACAGGGATCTAACTATGGCTACACCTTC
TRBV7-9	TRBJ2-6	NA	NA	CASSWVQASSGANVLTF	TGTGCCAGCAGCTGGGTACAGGCCTCCTCTGGGGCCAACGTCCTGACTTTC
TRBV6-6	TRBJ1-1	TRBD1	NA	CASSPTGDEAFF	TGTGCCAGCAGCCCGACAGGGGATGAAGCTTTCTTT
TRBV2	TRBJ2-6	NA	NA	CASSDDGVSGANVLTF	TGTGCCAGCAGTGATGATGGTGTATCCGGGGCCAACGTCCTGACTTTC
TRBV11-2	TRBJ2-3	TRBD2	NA	CASSLTVASGTPTDTQYF	TGTGCCAGCAGCTTAACGGTGGCTAGCGGGACCCCCACAGATACGCAGTATTTT
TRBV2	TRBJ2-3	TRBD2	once	CASKRTSGATQYF	TGTGCCAGCAAGAGGACTAGTGGGGCTACGCAGTATTTT
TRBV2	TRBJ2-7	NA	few	CASSVRGVEQYF	TGTGCCAGCAGTGTAAGGGGTGTCGAGCAGTACTTC
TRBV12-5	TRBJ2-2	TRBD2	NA	CASGPGLAGVANTGELFF	TGTGCTAGTGGCCCGGGACTAGCGGGCGTCGCGAACACCGGGGAGCTGTTTTTT
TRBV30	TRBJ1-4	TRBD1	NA	CAWRGWFFPGQGPMEKLFF	TGTGCCTGGAGGGGTTGGTTCTTTCCAGGACAGGGCCCTATGGAAAAACTGTTTTTT
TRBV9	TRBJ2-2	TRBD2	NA	CASSVGGSGYTGELFF	TGTGCCAGCAGCGTAGGGGGTAGCGGGTACACCGGGGAGCTGTTTTTT
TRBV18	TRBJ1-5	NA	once	CASSPQGITQPQHF	TGTGCCAGCTCACCCCAGGGGATCACTCAGCCCCAGCATTTT
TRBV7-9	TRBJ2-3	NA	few	CASSLPGGDTQYF	TGTGCCAGCAGCTTACCTGGGGGCGATACGCAGTATTTT
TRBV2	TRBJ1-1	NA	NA	CASMRPAGTEAFF	TGTGCCAGCATGAGGCCCGCGGGCACTGAAGCTTTCTTT
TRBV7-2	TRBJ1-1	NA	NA	CASSCPECNEAFF	TGTGCCAGCAGCTGCCCGGAATGCAATGAAGCTTTCTTT
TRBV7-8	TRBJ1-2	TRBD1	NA	CASSPEGTGHYGYTF	TGTGCCAGCAGCCCCGAGGGGACAGGGCACTATGGCTACACCTTC
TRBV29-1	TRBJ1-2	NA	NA	CSGWGDYGYTF	TGCAGTGGCTGGGGGGACTATGGCTACACCTTC
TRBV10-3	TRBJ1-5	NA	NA	CAIREEGGAHNQPQHF	TGTGCCATCAGGGAGGAAGGAGGCGCCCATAATCAGCCCCAGCATTTT
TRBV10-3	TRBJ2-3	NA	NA	CAISESVISTDTQYF	TGTGCCATCAGTGAGTCGGTGATCAGCACAGATACGCAGTATTTT
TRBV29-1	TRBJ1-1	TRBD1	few	CSAWTGRLNTEAFF	TGCAGCGCTTGGACAGGGCGGTTGAACACTGAAGCTTTCTTT
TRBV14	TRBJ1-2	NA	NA	CASSQELANYGYTF	TGTGCCAGCAGCCAAGAGCTAGCTAACTATGGCTACACCTTC
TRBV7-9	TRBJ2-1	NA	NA	CASILSYEQFF	TGTGCCAGCATCCTCTCGTATGAGCAGTTCTTC
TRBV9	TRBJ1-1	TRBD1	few	CASRRDDRGTAEAFF	TGTGCCAGCAGGAGAGACGACAGGGGAACCGCTGAAGCTTTCTTT
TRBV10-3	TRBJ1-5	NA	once	CAISESARADSNQPQHF	TGTGCCATCAGTGAGTCGGCGAGGGCAGATAGCAATCAGCCCCAGCATTTT
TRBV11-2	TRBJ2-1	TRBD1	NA	CASSLSTGDNEQFF	TGTGCCAGCAGCTTATCGACAGGGGACAATGAGCAGTTCTTC
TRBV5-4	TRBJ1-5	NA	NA	CASSLEQNQPQHF	TGTGCCAGCAGCTTGGAGCAGAATCAGCCCCAGCATTTT
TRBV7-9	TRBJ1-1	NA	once	CASSPDTPMNTEAFF	TGTGCCAGCAGCCCCGATACACCGATGAACACTGAAGCTTTCTTT
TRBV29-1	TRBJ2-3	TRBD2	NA	CSVDQLAGEWDTQYF	TGCAGCGTTGACCAACTAGCGGGGGAATGGGATACGCAGTATTTT
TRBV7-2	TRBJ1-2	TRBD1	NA	CASSFGQGRRGYTF	TGTGCCAGCAGCTTTGGACAGGGACGGCGAGGCTACACCTTC
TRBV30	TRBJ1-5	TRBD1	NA	CAWGRDRDQPQHF	TGTGCCTGGGGGAGGGACAGGGATCAGCCCCAGCATTTT
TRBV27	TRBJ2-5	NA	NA	CASSLLAGETQYF	TGTGCCAGCAGTTTACTTGCGGGGGAGACCCAGTACTTC
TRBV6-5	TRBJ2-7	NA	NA	CASTFPGAYEQYF	TGTGCCAGCACCTTTCCAGGGGCCTACGAGCAGTACTTC
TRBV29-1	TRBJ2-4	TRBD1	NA	CSVQGGTGAKNIQYF	TGCAGCGTCCAAGGGGGCACAGGAGCCAAAAACATTCAGTACTTC
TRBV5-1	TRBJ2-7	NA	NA	CASSSLSFIGPYEQYF	TGCGCCAGCAGCTCCCTTAGTTTCATTGGGCCCTACGAGCAGTACTTC
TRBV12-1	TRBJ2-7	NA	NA	CASSFGDRRSYEQYF	TGTGCCAGCAGCTTTGGGGACAGGAGGTCCTACGAGCAGTACTTC
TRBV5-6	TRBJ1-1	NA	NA	CASSLFTTGPNTEAFF	TGTGCCAGCAGCTTATTCACGACAGGCCCGAACACTGAAGCTTTCTTT
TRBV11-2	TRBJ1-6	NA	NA	CASRQQGLGSPLHF	TGTGCCAGCAGACAACAGGGCCTTGGTTCACCCCTCCACTTT
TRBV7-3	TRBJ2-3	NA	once	CASGRGSTDTQYF	TGTGCCAGCGGGCGGGGAAGCACAGATACGCAGTATTTT
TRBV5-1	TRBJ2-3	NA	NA	CASSLEDQLTDTQYF	TGCGCCAGCAGCTTGGAAGATCAGCTCACAGATACGCAGTATTTT
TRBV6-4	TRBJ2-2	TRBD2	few	CASSSGVDTGELFF	TGTGCCAGCAGTAGCGGGGTAGACACCGGGGAGCTGTTTTTT
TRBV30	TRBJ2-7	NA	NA	CAWVRRAGEQYF	TGTGCCTGGGTAAGGCGGGCGGGCGAGCAGTACTTC
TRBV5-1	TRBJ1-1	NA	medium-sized	CASSLAGKTEAFF	TGCGCCAGCAGCTTGGCAGGGAAAACTGAAGCTTTCTTT
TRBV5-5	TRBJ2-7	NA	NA	CASSLSKGDYEQYF	TGTGCCAGCAGCTTGAGTAAGGGCGACTACGAGCAGTACTTC
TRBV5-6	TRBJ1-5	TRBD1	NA	CASRSRQGANQPQHF	TGTGCCAGCAGAAGTCGACAGGGGGCCAATCAGCCCCAGCATTTT
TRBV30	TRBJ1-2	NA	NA	CAWSQDYGYTF	TGTGCCTGGAGTCAGGACTATGGCTACACCTTC
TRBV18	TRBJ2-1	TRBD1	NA	CASSPGQGPHEQFF	TGTGCCAGCTCACCGGGACAGGGCCCTCATGAGCAGTTCTTC